This T cell receptor (beta chain) was documented in a study of blood T cell repertoires in COVID-19. About the study: Some COVID-19 samples were acute and others convalescent; all came from the United States, Italy and Spain. The cDNA or gDNA used as material had been derived from T cells, B-cell-depleted T cells, or PBMCs.

Germline assignment: CDR1 SGHTA and CDR2 FQGNSA. V shed 3 bases and J 4 bases; nucleotides not matched to a gene: 2. The CDR3 has 14 residues. In the source study's methods: Amplified reference gene primers provided the basis for estimating nucleated cell counts. The table came from immunoSEQ multiplex PCR; TCRdb's copy has only in-frame clones and leaves some out. The V and J calls and clone size come from that table; D and trimming were worked out from the DNA. In the table there are approximately 190,000 clones, 80% to 90% of which are singletons. This chain links TRBV7-2 with TRBJ1-5, with 8 bases identical to TRBD1. The sequencing sample was made of peripheral blood. The source is a man aged 25 to 40 with active or convalescent COVID-19. This CDR3 reads CASSLQGANQPQHF. CDR3 in DNA: TGTGCCAGCAGCTTGCAGGGGGCTAATCAGCCCCAGCATTTT.